This T cell receptor (beta chain) was recorded in a study of blood T cell repertoires in COVID-19. Study context: Researchers got acute and convalescent COVID-19 samples from the United States, Italy and Spain. T cells, B-cell-depleted T cells, or PBMCs provided the cDNA or gDNA that served as material.

Methods used by the authors: How many nucleated cells were present was estimated from reference gene primer amplification. Here immunoSEQ multiplex PCR was the method, and the copy in TCRdb shows in-frame clones only, minus some. V and J calls and clone size are given by that table; D and trimming were obtained from the DNA. This sample carries around 200,000 clones, roughly 80% of them seen once, and the ten largest clones take around 4.7%. The CDR3 extends over 15 amino acids. The V gene's germline CDR1 is GTSNPN and CDR2 SVGIG (reference sequence). V shed 2 bases, J shed 8 bases, and the junction held 8 bases outside the gene matches.

The sequence derives from a human donor in a cohort sampled during active COVID-19. The sample was peripheral blood. The chain couples TRBV30 to TRBJ1-4; TRBD1 agrees at 10 bases. CDR3 residues: CAWSQRTGGREKLFF. In DNA form, the CDR3 reads TGTGCCTGGAGTCAACGGACAGGGGGAAGAGAAAAACTGTTTTTT.